This T cell receptor beta chain was documented in a study of vaccination and CD4 T cells after COVID-19. Turning to this clonotype: Antigen: not known.

Oncomine TCR Beta short-read sequencing was applied to DNA from cultured CD4+ T cells. TCRdb re-called the PCR reads through MiXCR, storing one row per CDR3 protein. The repertoire includes about 1,700 distinct CDR3 sequences, about 74% of them detected once, and approximately 90% sits in the top ten. This sample's treatment: roughly 10-day PBMC culture with coronavirus spike peptide pools or control peptides (ViraFEST assay). CDR1 SEHNR and CDR2 FQNEAQ come from the germline V gene (reference sequence). This CDR3 is built from 14 residues. V lost 5 bases to trimming and J lost 2 bases, with 12 bases between them.

Sequencing used CD4+ T cells from blood, cultured in vitro, obtained after SARS-CoV-2 vaccination. The TCR sequence derives from a human donor who had recovered from COVID-19. This chain uses TRBV7-9 with TRBJ2-5; D is unclear. The CDR3 spells CASSHIGVQETQYF. CDR3 bases: TGTGCCAGCAGCCACATTGGCGTTCAAGAGACCCAGTACTTC.